This T cell receptor beta chain came from a study of shared clonotypes between healthy human individuals. The table came from immunoSEQ multiplex PCR; TCRdb's copy has only in-frame clones and leaves some out. Of more than 500,000 clones in the sample, approximately 95% are singletons; the top ten hold 0.055% to 0.075%. The CDR3 runs to 16 residues. This receptor was taken from a woman in her 30s in good health. The chain employs TRBV21-1 and TRBJ1-4. TRBV21-1 is recorded as a pseudogene. Sequencing used naive CD4+ T cells sorted from blood. Subset: CD45RA+ positively selected. The CDR3: CASSRKPGKWYEKLFF. Here the CDR3 DNA reads TGTGCCAGCAGCAGAAAACCGGGGAAATGGTATGAAAAACTGTTTTTT.